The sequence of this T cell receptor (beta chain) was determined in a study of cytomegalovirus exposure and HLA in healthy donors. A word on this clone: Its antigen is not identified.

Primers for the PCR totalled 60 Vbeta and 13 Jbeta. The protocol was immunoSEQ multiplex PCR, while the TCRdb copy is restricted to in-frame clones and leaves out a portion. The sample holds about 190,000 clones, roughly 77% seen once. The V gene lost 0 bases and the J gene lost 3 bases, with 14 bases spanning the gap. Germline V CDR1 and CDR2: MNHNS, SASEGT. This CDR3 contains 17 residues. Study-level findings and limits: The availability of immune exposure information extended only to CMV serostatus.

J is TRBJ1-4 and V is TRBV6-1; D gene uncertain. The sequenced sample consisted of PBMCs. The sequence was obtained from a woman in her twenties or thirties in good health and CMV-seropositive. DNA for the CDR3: TGTGCCAGCAGTGAAGCCCCCTTATCGAGGGCTAATGAAAAACTGTTTTTT. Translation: CASSEAPLSRANEKLFF.